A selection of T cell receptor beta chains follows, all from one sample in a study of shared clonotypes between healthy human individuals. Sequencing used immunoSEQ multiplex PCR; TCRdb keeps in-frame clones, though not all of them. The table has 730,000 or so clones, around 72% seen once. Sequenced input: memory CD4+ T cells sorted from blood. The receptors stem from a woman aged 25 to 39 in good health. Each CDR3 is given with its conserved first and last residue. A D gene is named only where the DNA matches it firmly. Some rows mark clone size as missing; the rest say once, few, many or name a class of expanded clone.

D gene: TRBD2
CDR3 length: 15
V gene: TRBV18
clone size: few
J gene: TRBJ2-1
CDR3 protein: CASSVDYTGGNEQFF
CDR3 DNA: TGTGCCAGCTCAGTTGACTACACCGGGGGGAATGAGCAGTTCTTC

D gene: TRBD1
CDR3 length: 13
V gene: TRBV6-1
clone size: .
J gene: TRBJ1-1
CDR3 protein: CASSDRGQSEAFF
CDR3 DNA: TGTGCCAGCAGTGACCGGGGACAGAGTGAAGCTTTCTTT

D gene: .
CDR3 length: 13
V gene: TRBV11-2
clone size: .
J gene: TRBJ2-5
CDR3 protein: CASSRDIQETQYF
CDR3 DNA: TGTGCCAGCAGCAGGGACATTCAAGAGACCCAGTACTTC

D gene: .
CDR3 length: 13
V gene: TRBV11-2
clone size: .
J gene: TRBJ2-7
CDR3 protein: CASSLPGTTEQYF
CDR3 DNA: TGTGCCAGCAGCTTGCCCGGGACGACCGAGCAGTACTTC

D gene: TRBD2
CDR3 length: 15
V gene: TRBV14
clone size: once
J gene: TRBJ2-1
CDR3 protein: CASSPSGTSGRMVFF
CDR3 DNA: TGTGCCAGCAGCCCCTCCGGGACTAGCGGGAGAATGGTATTCTTC

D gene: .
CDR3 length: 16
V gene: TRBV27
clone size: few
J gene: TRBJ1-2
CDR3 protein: CASRSPNRVANYGYTF
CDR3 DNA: TGTGCCAGCAGATCGCCTAACAGGGTCGCTAACTATGGCTACACCTTC

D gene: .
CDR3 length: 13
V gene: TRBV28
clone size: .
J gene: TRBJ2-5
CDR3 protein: CASSEGSKETQYF
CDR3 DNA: TGTGCCAGCAGCGAGGGATCTAAGGAGACCCAGTACTTC

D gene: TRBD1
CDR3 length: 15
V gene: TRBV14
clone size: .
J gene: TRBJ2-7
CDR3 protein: CASSPMDRGPYEQYF
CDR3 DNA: TGTGCCAGCAGCCCAATGGACAGGGGGCCCTACGAGCAGTACTTC

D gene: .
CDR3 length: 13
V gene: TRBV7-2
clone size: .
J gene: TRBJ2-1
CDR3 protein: CASSPTLAREQFF
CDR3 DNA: TGTGCCAGCAGCCCTACACTAGCAAGGGAGCAGTTCTTC

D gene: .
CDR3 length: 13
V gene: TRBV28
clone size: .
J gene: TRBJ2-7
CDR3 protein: CASSRGSFYEQYF
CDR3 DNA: TGTGCCAGCAGCCGAGGGTCTTTCTACGAGCAGTACTTC

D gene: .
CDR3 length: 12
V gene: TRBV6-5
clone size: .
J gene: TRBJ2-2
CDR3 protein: CASRLQVGELFF
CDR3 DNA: TGTGCCAGCAGGTTACAGGTCGGGGAGCTGTTTTTT

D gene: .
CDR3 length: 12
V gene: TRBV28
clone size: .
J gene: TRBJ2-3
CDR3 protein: CASRAVPGAQYF
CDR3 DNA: TGTGCCAGTAGAGCCGTCCCCGGTGCGCAGTATTTT

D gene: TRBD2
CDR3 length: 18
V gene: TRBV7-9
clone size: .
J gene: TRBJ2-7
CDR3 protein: CASSRGTSIGAGNFEQYF
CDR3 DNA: TGTGCCAGCAGCAGAGGGACTAGCATTGGGGCCGGTAATTTCGAGCAGTACTTC

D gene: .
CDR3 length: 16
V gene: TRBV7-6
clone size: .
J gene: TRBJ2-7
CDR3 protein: CASSSPLTESSYEQYF
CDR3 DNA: TGTGCCAGCAGCTCCCCGTTAACGGAGAGCTCCTACGAGCAGTACTTC

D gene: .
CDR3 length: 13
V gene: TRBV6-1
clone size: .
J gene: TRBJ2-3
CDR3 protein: CASSARTPDTQYF
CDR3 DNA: TGTGCCAGCAGCGCACGGACTCCAGATACGCAGTATTTT

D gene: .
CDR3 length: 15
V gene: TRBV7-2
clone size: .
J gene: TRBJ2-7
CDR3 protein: CASSLYRGAGYEQYF
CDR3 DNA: TGTGCCAGCAGCTTATACCGGGGGGCAGGCTACGAGCAGTACTTC

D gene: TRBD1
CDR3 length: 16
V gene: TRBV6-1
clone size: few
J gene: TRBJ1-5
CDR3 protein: CASSESWDRVDQPQHF
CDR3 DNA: TGTGCCAGCAGTGAGTCCTGGGACAGGGTAGATCAGCCCCAGCATTTT

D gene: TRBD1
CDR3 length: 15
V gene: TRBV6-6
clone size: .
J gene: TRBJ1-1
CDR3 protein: CASSYADRENTEAFF
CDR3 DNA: TGTGCCAGCAGTTACGCGGACAGGGAGAACACTGAAGCTTTCTTT

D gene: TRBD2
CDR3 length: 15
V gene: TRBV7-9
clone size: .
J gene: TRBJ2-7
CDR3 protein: CASSLGAGEGREQYF
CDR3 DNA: TGTGCCAGCAGCTTAGGAGCGGGAGAAGGTCGCGAGCAGTACTTC

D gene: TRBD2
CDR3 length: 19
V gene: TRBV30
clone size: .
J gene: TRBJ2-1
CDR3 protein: CAWSPSPGLAGRFHNEQFF
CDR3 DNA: TGTGCCTGGAGTCCCTCCCCGGGACTAGCGGGAAGATTTCACAATGAGCAGTTCTTC

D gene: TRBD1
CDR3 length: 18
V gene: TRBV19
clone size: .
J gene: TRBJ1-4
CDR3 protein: CASSRETGGAGGNEKLFF
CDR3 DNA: TGTGCCAGTAGTAGGGAGACAGGGGGCGCCGGAGGAAATGAAAAACTGTTTTTT

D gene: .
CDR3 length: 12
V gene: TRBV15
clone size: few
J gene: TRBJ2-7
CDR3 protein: CATSRGGYEQYF
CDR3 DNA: TGTGCCACCAGCAGAGGAGGCTACGAGCAGTACTTC

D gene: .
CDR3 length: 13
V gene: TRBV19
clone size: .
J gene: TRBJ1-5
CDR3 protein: CASSERGGQPQHF
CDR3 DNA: TGTGCCAGTAGTGAAAGGGGAGGACAGCCCCAGCATTTT

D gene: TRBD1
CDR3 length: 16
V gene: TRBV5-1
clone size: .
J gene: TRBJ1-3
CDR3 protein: CASSKGQAFSGNTIYF
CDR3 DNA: TGCGCCAGCAGCAAGGGACAGGCTTTCTCTGGAAACACCATATATTTT

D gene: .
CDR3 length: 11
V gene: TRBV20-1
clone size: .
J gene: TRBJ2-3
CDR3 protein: CSATQGDTQYF
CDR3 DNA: TGCAGTGCCACCCAGGGGGATACGCAGTATTTT

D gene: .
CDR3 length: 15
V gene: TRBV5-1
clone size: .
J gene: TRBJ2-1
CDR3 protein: CASSLTVGSIGEQFF
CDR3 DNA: TGCGCCAGCAGCTTGACTGTGGGCTCGATCGGTGAGCAGTTCTTC

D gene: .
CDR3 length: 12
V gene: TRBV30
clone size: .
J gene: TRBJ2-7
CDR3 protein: CASPRRGYEQYF
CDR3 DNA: TGTGCCTCCCCTAGGCGGGGTTACGAGCAGTACTTC

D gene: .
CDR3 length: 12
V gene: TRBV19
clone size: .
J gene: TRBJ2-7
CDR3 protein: CASSATSSEQYF
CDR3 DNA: TGTGCCAGTAGTGCGACTAGTTCCGAGCAGTACTTC

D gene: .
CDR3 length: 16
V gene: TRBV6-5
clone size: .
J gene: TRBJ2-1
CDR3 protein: CASSYRGPRSYNEQFF
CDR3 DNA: TGTGCCAGCAGTTATCGGGGGCCCCGTTCTTACAATGAGCAGTTCTTC

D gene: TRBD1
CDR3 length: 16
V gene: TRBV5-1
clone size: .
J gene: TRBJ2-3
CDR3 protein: CASSFGTGGITDTQYF
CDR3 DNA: TGCGCCAGCAGCTTCGGGACAGGGGGCATCACAGATACGCAGTATTTT

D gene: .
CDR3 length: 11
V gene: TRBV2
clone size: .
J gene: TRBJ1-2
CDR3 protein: CASSGHYGYTF
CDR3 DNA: TGTGCCAGCAGCGGACACTATGGCTACACCTTC

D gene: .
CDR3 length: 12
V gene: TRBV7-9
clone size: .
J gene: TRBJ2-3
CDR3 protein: CASSRRKDTQYF
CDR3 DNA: TGTGCCAGCAGCCGACGAAAAGATACGCAGTATTTT

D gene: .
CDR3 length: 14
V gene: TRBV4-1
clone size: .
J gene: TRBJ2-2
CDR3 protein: CASSQGGDTGELFF
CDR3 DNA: TGCGCCAGCAGCCAAGGCGGGGACACCGGGGAGCTGTTTTTT

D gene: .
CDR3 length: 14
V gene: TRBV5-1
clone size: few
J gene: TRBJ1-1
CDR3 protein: CASSYNQKNTEAFF
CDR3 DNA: TGCGCCAGCAGCTACAATCAGAAGAACACTGAAGCTTTCTTT

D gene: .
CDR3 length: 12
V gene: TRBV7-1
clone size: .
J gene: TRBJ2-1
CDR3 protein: CASSSQATEQFF
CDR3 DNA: TGCGCCAGCAGCTCACAGGCGACTGAGCAGTTCTTC

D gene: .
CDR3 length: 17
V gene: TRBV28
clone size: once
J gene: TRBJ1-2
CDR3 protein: CASSLPRGQGGHYGYTF
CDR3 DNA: TGTGCCAGCAGTTTACCTCGGGGGCAGGGAGGCCACTATGGCTACACCTTC

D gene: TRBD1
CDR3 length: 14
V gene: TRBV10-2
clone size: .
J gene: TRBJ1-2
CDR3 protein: CASSVKGAGYGYTF
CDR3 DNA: TGCGCCAGCAGTGTCAAGGGGGCAGGGTATGGCTACACCTTC

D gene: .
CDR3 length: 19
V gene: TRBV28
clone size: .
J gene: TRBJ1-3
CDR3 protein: CASSFRLILRGNSGNTIYF
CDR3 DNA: TGTGCCAGCAGTTTTCGTTTAATTTTGAGGGGCAACTCTGGAAACACCATATATTTT

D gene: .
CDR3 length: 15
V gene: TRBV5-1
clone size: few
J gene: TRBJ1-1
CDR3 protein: CASSPPTGSNTEAFF
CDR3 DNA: TGCGCCAGCAGCCCACCAACAGGATCCAACACTGAAGCTTTCTTT

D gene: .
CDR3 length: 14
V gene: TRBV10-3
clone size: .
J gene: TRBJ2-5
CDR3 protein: CAISAGVTQETQYF
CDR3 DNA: TGTGCCATCAGTGCGGGGGTCACCCAAGAGACCCAGTACTTC

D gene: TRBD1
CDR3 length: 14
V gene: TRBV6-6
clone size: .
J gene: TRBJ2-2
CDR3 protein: CASRGQGDIGELFF
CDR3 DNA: TGTGCCAGCAGAGGACAGGGGGACATCGGGGAGCTGTTTTTT

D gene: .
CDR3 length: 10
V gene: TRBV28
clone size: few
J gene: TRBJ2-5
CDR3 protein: CASSRETQYF
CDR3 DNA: TGTGCCAGCAGTAGGGAGACCCAGTACTTC

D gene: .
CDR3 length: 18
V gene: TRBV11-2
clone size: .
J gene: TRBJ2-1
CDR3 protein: CASSSPSTGRGTGNEQFF
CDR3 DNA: TGTGCCAGCAGCTCCCCGAGCACGGGCAGGGGAACTGGGAATGAGCAGTTCTTC

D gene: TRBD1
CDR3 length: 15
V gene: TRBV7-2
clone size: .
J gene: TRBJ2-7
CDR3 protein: CASRGGDRATYEQYF
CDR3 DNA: TGTGCCAGCAGGGGTGGGGACAGGGCCACCTACGAGCAGTACTTC

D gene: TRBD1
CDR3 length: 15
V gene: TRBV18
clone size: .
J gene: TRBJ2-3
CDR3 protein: CASSLDLGQADTQYF
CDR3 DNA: TGTGCCAGCTCACTAGACCTAGGACAGGCGGATACGCAGTATTTT

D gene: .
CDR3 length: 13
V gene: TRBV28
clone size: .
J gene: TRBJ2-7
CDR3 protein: CASSLQGPYEQYF
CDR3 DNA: TGTGCCAGCAGTTTACAGGGGCCCTACGAGCAGTACTTC

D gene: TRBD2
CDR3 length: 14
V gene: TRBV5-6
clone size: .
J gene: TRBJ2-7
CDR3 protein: CASSAVSGSYEQYF
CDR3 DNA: TGTGCCAGCAGCGCCGTCAGCGGGAGCTACGAGCAGTACTTC

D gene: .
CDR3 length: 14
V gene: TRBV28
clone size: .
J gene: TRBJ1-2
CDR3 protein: CASVIQGRDYGYTF
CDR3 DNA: TGTGCCAGCGTAATTCAGGGGAGAGACTATGGCTACACCTTC

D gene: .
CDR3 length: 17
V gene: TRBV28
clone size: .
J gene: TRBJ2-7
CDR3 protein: CASSLLVETELAYEQYF
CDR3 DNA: TGTGCCAGCAGTTTATTGGTGGAGACAGAACTTGCCTACGAGCAGTACTTC

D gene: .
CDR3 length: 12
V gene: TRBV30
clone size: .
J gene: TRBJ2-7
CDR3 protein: CAWSAGRYEQYF
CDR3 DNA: TGTGCCTGGAGTGCGGGTCGCTACGAGCAGTACTTC

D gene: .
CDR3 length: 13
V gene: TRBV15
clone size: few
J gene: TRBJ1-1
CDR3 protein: CATSRDIGPEAFF
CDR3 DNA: TGTGCCACCAGCAGAGATATCGGGCCTGAAGCTTTCTTT

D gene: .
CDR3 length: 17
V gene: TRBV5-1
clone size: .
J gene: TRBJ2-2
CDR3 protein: CASSRKDPDRNTGELFF
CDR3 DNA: TGCGCCAGCAGCCGCAAAGACCCCGACAGGAACACCGGGGAGCTGTTTTTT

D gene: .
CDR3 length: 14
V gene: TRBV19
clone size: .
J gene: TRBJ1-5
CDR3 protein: CASNPERVGQPQHF
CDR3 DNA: TGTGCCAGTAACCCAGAAAGGGTGGGTCAGCCCCAGCATTTT

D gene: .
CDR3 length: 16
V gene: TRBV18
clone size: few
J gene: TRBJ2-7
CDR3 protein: CASSPGTVALSYEQYF
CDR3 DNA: TGTGCCAGCTCACCAGGTACGGTTGCCCTCTCCTACGAGCAGTACTTC

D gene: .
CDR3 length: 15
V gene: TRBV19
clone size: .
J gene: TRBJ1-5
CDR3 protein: CASSSRGTSNQPQHF
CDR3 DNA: TGTGCCAGTAGTTCGAGAGGGACGAGCAATCAGCCCCAGCATTTT

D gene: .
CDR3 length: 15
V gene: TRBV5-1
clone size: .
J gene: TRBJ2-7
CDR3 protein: CASSLEGYRHYEQYF
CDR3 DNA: TGCGCCAGCAGCTTGGAAGGATACCGCCACTACGAGCAGTACTTC

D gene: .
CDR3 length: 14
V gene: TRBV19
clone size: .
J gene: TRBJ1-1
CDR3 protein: CASSIGQQNTEAFF
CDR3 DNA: TGTGCCAGTAGTATCGGACAGCAGAACACTGAAGCTTTCTTT

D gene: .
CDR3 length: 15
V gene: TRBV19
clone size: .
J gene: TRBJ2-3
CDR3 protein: CASSPRTLGGDTQYF
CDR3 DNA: TGTGCCAGTTCACCCAGGACGCTCGGAGGAGATACGCAGTATTTT

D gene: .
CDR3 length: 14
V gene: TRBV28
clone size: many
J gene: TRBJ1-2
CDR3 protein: CASSLSQEGYGYTF
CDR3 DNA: TGTGCCAGCAGTTTATCGCAGGAGGGATATGGCTACACCTTC